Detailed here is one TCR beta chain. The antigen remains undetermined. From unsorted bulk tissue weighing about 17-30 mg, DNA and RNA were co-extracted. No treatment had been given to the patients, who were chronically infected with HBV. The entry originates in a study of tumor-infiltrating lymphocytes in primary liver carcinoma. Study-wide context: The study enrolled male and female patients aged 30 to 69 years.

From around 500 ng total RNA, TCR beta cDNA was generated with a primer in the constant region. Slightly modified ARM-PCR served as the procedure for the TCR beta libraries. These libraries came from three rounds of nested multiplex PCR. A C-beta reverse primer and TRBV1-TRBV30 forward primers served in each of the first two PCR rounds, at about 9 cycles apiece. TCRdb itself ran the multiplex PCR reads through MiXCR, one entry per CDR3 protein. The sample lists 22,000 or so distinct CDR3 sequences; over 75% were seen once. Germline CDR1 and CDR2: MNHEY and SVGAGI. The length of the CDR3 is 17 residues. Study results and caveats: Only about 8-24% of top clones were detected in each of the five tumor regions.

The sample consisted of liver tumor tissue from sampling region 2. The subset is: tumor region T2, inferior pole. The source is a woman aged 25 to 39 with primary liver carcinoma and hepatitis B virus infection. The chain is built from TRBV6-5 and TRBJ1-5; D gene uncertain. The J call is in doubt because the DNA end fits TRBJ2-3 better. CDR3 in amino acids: CASSYYPAGNSNQPQYF. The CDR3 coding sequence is TGTGCCAGCAGTTACTATCCTGCCGGAAATAGCAATCAGCCCCAGTATTTT.